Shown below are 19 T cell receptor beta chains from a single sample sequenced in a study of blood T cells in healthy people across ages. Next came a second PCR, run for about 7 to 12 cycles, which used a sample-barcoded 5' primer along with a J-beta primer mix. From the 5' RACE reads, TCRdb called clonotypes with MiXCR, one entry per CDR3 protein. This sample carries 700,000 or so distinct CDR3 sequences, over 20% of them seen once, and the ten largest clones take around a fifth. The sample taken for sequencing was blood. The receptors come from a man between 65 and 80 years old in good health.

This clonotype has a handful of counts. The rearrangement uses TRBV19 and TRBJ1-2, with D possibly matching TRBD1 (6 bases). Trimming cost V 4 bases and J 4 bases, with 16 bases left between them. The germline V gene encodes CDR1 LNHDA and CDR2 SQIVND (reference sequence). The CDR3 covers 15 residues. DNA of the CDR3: TGTGCCAGTAGTAGGGCGGCAGGGGTTTCCTATGGCTACACCTTC. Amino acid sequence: CASSRAAGVSYGYTF.

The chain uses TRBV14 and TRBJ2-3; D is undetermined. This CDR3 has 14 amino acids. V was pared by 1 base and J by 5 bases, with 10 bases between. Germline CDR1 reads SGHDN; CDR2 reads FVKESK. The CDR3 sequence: CASSQVNRLDTQYF. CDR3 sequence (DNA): TGTGCCAGCAGCCAAGTTAATAGGTTAGATACGCAGTATTTT.

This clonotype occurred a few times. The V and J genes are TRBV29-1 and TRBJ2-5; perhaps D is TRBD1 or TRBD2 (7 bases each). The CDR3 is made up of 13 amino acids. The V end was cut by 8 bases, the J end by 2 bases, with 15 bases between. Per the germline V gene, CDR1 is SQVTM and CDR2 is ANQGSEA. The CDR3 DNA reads TGCAGCCTTCGGGGGGACAGTCAAGAGACCCAGTACTTC. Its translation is CSLRGDSQETQYF.

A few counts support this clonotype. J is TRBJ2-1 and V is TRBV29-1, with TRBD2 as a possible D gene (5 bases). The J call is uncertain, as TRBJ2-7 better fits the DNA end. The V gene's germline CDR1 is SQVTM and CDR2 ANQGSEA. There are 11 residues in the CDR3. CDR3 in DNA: TGCAGCGTTGGGAGGTCCCACGAGCAGTACTTC. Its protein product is CSVGRSHEQYF.

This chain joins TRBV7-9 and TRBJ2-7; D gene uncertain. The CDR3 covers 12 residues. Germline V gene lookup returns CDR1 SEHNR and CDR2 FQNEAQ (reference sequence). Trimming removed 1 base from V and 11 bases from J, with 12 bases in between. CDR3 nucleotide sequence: TGTGCCAGCAGCTTAGAAGTCCGGGTTAAGTACTTC. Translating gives CASSLEVRVKYF.

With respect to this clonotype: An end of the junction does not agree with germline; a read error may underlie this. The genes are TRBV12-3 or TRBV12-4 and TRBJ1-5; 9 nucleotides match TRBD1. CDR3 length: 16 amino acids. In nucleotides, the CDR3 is TGTACCAGCAGTCCGACGGGACAGGGAGGCAATCAGCCCCAGCATTTT. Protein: CTSSPTGQGGNQPQHF.

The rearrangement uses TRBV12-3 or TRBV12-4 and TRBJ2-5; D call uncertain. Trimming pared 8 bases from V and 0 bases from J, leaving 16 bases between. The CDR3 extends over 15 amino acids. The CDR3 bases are TGTGCCAGCGCAAGCCTGCGGACGTACCAAGAGACCCAGTACTTC. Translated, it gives CASASLRTYQETQYF.

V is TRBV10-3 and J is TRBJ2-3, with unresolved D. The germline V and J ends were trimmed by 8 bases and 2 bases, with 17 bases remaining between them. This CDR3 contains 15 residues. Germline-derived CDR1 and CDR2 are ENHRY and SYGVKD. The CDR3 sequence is CAIRPGLGDTDTQYF. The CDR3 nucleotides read TGTGCCATCCGCCCCGGGCTAGGCGACACAGATACGCAGTATTTT.

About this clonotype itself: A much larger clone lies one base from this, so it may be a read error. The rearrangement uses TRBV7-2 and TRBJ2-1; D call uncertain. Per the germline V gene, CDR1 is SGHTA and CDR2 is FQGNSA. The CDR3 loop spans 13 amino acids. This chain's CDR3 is CASSLLSHNEQFF. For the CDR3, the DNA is TGTGCCAGCAGCTTACTCTCCCACAATGAGCAGTTCTTC.

CDR3 DNA: TGCAGTGCTAGAGTGGGACTAGCGGGAAACTCCTACAATGAGCAGTTCTTC. It is translated as CSARVGLAGNSYNEQFF. This chain uses TRBV20-1 with TRBJ2-1; 13 bases are shared with TRBD2. In germline, CDR1 is DFQATT, CDR2 SNEGSKA (reference sequence). V trimming: 1 base; J trimming: 0 bases; junction bases outside the gene matches: 3. The CDR3 consists of 17 residues.

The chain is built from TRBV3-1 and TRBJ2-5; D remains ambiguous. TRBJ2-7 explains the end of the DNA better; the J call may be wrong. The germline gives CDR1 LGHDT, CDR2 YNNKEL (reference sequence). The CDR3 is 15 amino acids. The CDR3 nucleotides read TGTGCCAGCAGCCGAGATGGGCAGATCTCCTACGAGCAGTACTTC. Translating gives CASSRDGQISYEQYF.

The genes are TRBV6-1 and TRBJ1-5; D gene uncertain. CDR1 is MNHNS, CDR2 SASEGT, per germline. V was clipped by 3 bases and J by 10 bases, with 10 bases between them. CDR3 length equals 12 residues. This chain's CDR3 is CASSDWNLPQHF. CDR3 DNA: TGTGCCAGCAGTGACTGGAATCTTCCCCAGCATTTT.

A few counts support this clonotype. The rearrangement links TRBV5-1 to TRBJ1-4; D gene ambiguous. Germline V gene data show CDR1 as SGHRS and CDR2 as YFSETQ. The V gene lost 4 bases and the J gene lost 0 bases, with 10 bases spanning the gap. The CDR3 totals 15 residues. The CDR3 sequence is CASSPQLATNEKLFF. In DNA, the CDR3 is TGCGCCAGCAGCCCTCAACTTGCAACTAATGAAAAACTGTTTTTT.

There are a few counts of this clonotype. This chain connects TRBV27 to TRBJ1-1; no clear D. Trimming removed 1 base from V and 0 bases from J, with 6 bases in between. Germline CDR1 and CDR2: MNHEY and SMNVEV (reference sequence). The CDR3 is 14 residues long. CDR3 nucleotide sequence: TGTGCCAGCAGTTTATTAAGGGTGAACACTGAAGCTTTCTTT. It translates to CASSLLRVNTEAFF.

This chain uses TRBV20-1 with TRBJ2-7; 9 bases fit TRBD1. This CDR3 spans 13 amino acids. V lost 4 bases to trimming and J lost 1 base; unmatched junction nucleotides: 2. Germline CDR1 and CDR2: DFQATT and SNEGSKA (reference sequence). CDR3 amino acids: CSATGTGSYEQYF. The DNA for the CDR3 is TGCAGTGCTACCGGGACAGGGTCCTACGAGCAGTACTTC.

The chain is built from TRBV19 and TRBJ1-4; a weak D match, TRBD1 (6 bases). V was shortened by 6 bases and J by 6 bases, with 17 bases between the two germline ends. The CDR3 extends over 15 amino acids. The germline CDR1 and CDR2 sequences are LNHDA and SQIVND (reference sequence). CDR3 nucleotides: TGTGCCAGTAGAAGCCAACCGGGACATGATGAAAAACTGTTTTTT. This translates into CASRSQPGHDEKLFF.

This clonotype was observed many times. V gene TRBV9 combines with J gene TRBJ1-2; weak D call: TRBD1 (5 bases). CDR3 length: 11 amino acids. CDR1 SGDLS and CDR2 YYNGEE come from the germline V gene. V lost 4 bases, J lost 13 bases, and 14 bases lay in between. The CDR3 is CASSPIGQGTF. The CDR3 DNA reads TGTGCCAGCAGCCCCATAGGCCAGGGCACCTTC.

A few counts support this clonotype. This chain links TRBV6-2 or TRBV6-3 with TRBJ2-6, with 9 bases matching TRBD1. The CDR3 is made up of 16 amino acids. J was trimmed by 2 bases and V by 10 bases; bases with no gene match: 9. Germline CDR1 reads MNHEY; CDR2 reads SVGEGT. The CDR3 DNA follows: TGTGCCACCTCCGGGACAGGGAGTACTGGGGCCAACGTCCTGACTTTC. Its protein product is CATSGTGSTGANVLTF.

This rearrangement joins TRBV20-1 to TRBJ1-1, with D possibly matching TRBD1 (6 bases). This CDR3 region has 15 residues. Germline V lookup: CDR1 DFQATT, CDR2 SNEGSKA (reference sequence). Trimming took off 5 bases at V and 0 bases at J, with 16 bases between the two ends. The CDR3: CSAAGYRVLNTEAFF. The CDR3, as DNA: TGCAGTGCTGCAGGATACAGGGTCCTGAACACTGAAGCTTTCTTT.